This T cell receptor beta chain was identified during a study of T cell repertoires in cytomegalovirus infection (dated by TCRdb to between 2018 and 2020). General notes on the study: Donor HLA type was relevant to the analysis, as public TCR beta signatures indicated carriage of CMV infection together with the matching HLA type.

V is cut back by 1 base and J by 5 bases, with 8 bases in the junction unmatched. From its cysteine to its phenylalanine, the CDR3 spans 15 amino acids. Just the 45-base CDR3 DNA is kept, in frame starting at base 1. Sequences DFQATT (CDR1) and SNEGSKA (CDR2) are obtained from the germline V gene (reference sequence). This clonotype was seen ten or more times. Its specific antigen is unknown. Base-call qualities are not available, and no considerably larger clone is one nucleotide away. The instrument was an Illumina HiSeq 1500. TCRdb passed the public sequencing reads through fastp at Q25 and MiXCR, retaining productive beta sequences. Records with the same CDR3 protein are collapsed into one entry carrying the most frequent genes and DNA. The sample table shows some 300,000 distinct CDR3 sequences, and 9.6% are seen once. The ten largest account for around 2.4% of the sample. The research as a whole found: In the ex vivo response, HLA-C-restricted CMV-specific TCR beta clonotypes were dominant, and in two of eight donors the single most frequent clonotype came from this HLA-C-restricted group. In both this cohort and an independent cohort of 300 to 450 donors, the cumulative frequency of public TCR beta family members distinguished carriers of CMV infection plus the relevant HLA type.

This TCR came from a human donor in good health (CMV status not recorded). Some clones in this sample may be carry-over from other donors' samples. The V and J genes are TRBV20-1 and TRBJ2-1, with 7 bases aligning to TRBD2. The sequenced sample was PBMCs. The CDR3 protein: CSARVGSGGNNEQFF. The DNA sequence is TGCAGTGCTAGAGTAGGGTCCGGGGGGAACAATGAGCAGTTCTTC.